This entry lists 32 T cell receptor beta chains sequenced from one sample in a study of shared clonotypes between healthy human individuals. TCRdb keeps only in-frame clones here, not all; method: immunoSEQ multiplex PCR. The table includes 1.5 million to 2.5 million clones, 85% to 95% detected once. The naive CD8 population came from CD45RO-negative cells selected for CCR7, without terminally differentiated effector memory CD45RA+ cells. The sequenced material came from naive CD8+ T cells sorted from blood. These receptor sequences come from a man aged 18 to 30 in good health.

The rearrangement links TRBV4-3 to TRBJ2-7; 8 nucleotides line up with TRBD1. J gave up 4 bases and V 0 bases, and 5 bases lay outside the gene matches. Germline V lookup: CDR1 LGHNA, CDR2 YSLEER. The CDR3 spans 15 residues. The CDR3: CASSQDPWDRYEQYF. The CDR3 DNA reads as TGCGCCAGCAGCCAAGATCCCTGGGACAGGTACGAGCAGTACTTC.

This chain uses TRBV27 with TRBJ2-3; 7 bases line up with TRBD1. Germline lookup yields CDR1 MNHEY and CDR2 SMNVEV (reference sequence). This CDR3 is built from 14 residues. J gave up 2 bases and V 6 bases, and 5 bases lay outside the gene matches. For the CDR3, the DNA is TGTGCCAGCAGACAGGGGCCATCCACAGATACGCAGTATTTT. Translated, it gives CASRQGPSTDTQYF.

V and J are TRBV6-1 and TRBJ2-7; 8 nucleotides align to TRBD1. The CDR3 totals 13 residues. J lost 5 bases, V lost 6 bases, and 6 bases had no gene match. Germline V CDR1 and CDR2: MNHNS, SASEGT. The CDR3: CASSSPGGNEQYF. For the CDR3, the DNA is TGTGCCAGCAGCTCTCCAGGGGGCAACGAGCAGTACTTC.

Here the CDR3 reads CASSRGGERYEQYF. The CDR3 DNA reads TGTGCCAGCAGCCGCGGAGGGGAAAGGTACGAGCAGTACTTC. The rearrangement joins TRBV9 to TRBJ2-7, with D perhaps matching TRBD2 (6 bases). The CDR3 sequence is 14 residues long. Germline CDR1 reads SGDLS; CDR2 reads YYNGEE. The V and J ends lost 4 bases and 4 bases respectively, with 15 bases between them.

The J gene is TRBJ2-7, the V gene TRBV9; 10 bases are a match to TRBD2. The germline V gene encodes CDR1 SGDLS and CDR2 YYNGEE. Germline trimming cut 0 bases from V and 3 bases from J; bases unmatched to any gene: 9. This CDR3 comprises 17 residues. CDR3 region: CASSVGNSGRRLYEQYF. CDR3 DNA sequence: TGTGCCAGCAGCGTAGGTAATAGCGGGAGGCGACTCTACGAGCAGTACTTC.

The chain carries TRBV10-3 and TRBJ2-7, with D tentatively TRBD1 or TRBD2 (6 bases each). Germline V gives CDR1 ENHRY, CDR2 SYGVKD. Trimming took off 4 bases at V and 3 bases at J, with 19 bases between the two ends. The length of the CDR3 is 16 residues. The DNA for the CDR3 is TGTGCCATCAGTGGGGGGGCGAGACAGGACAGCTACGAGCAGTACTTC. It is translated as CAISGGARQDSYEQYF.

The chain carries TRBV6-6 and TRBJ1-5; the D gene is possibly TRBD1 (5 bases). V dropped 5 bases and J dropped 7 bases, with 15 bases sitting between them. Germline V gives CDR1 MNHNY, CDR2 SVGAGI (reference sequence). The CDR3 has 14 residues. DNA of the CDR3: TGTGCCAGCAGTCAACAGGAGGGGTTACAGCCCCAGCATTTT. Translated: CASSQQEGLQPQHF.

CDR3 sequence: CAILHTGPRGNTIYF. The CDR3 DNA is TGTGCCATTCTTCACACAGGGCCGAGAGGAAACACCATATATTTT. This chain uses TRBV10-3 with TRBJ1-3, with a possible D match to TRBD1 (6 bases). Germline V gives CDR1 ENHRY, CDR2 SYGVKD. The CDR3 sequence is 15 residues long. The germline V and J ends were trimmed by 9 bases and 4 bases, with 19 bases remaining between them.

This chain uses TRBV7-6 with TRBJ2-2; D is possibly TRBD1 or TRBD2 (6 bases each). CDR3 size: 14 residues. Germline lookup yields CDR1 SGHVS and CDR2 FNYEAQ. V gave up 3 bases and J gave up 7 bases, with 12 bases separating them. CDR3 sequence (DNA): TGTGCCAGCAGCTTTGGGGGGCAAGGCGGGGAGCTGTTTTTT. Protein: CASSFGGQGGELFF.

J is TRBJ2-1 and V is TRBV6-5; possibly TRBD2 for D (6 bases). CDR1 MNHEY and CDR2 SVGAGI come from the germline V gene. The CDR3 totals 15 residues. V lost 6 bases and J 0 bases, leaving 12 bases between the germline ends. DNA of the CDR3: TGTGCCAGCAGCTTGGACTATCGCTCCTACAATGAGCAGTTCTTC. Its translation is CASSLDYRSYNEQFF.

The chain recombines TRBV30 with TRBJ2-5; 7 nucleotides agree with TRBD1. The DNA end is more similar to TRBJ2-7, so the J call may be wrong. The CDR3 length is 13 residues. Germline CDR1 reads GTSNPN; CDR2 reads SVGIG (reference sequence). The CDR3 sequence: CAWTTGQDSEQYF. CDR3 bases: TGTGCCTGGACCACCGGACAGGATTCCGAGCAGTACTTC.

This sequence joins TRBV20-1 and TRBJ2-7; the D call may be TRBD1 or TRBD2 (5 bases each). CDR3 length equals 11 residues. CDR1 DFQATT and CDR2 SNEGSKA come from the germline V gene (reference sequence). CDR3 in amino acids: CSTMGVAEQYF. Here the CDR3 DNA reads TGCAGCACTATGGGGGTAGCCGAGCAGTACTTC.

The chain combines TRBV6-1 with TRBJ2-3; the match to TRBD2 covers 10 bases. The CDR3 length is 13 residues. Germline V gives CDR1 MNHNS, CDR2 SASEGT. Losses at the gene ends were 7 bases for V and 6 bases for J; bases not matched to a gene: 4. The CDR3 protein is CASTSGRVDTQYF. The CDR3 coding sequence is TGTGCCAGCACGAGCGGGAGGGTGGATACGCAGTATTTT.

This chain uses TRBV11-2 with TRBJ2-5; weak D call: TRBD1 (5 bases). Germline V CDR1 and CDR2: SGHAT, FQNNGV. There are 12 residues in the CDR3. Trimming shortened V by 4 bases and J by 9 bases, and 12 bases separated the two germline ends. CDR3 protein: CASSYQGLAQYF. The CDR3 bases are TGTGCCAGCAGCTATCAGGGTTTGGCCCAGTACTTC.

The V gene is TRBV19, the J gene TRBJ2-1; D gene unclear. Trimming took 3 bases from V and 5 from J, leaving 14 bases between them. The germline CDR1 and CDR2 sequences are LNHDA and SQIVND (reference sequence). The CDR3 extends over 15 amino acids. CDR3 sequence: CASSMQATLNNEQFF. CDR3 nucleotide sequence: TGTGCCAGTAGTATGCAAGCGACCCTAAACAATGAGCAGTTCTTC.

J is TRBJ2-7 and V is TRBV5-4; 8 nucleotides match TRBD1. Germline V gene data show CDR1 as SGHNT and CDR2 as YYREEE (reference sequence). J gave up 6 bases and V 2 bases, and 4 bases lay outside the gene matches. The CDR3 loop spans 13 amino acids. The CDR3 nucleotides read TGTGCCAGCAGCTTTCAGGGGGCTGCCGAGCAGTACTTC. Its protein product is CASSFQGAAEQYF.

Worth noting for this clone: A much larger clone sits a single nucleotide away, making a read error possible. This chain links TRBV19 with TRBJ2-7, with 10 bases fitting TRBD1. The CDR3 runs 15 residues. Germline CDR1 reads LNHDA; CDR2 reads SQIVND (reference sequence). CDR3 sequence: CASSLTGTGVYGQYF. In nucleotides, the CDR3 is TGTGCCAGTAGTCTCACCGGGACAGGGGTTTACGGGCAGTACTTC.

This clone was seen a single time. J is TRBJ2-5 and V is TRBV5-6; D possibly corresponds to TRBD2 (5 bases). The V end was cut by 3 bases, the J end by 5 bases, with 11 bases between. This CDR3 contains 13 residues. The germline V gene has CDR1 SGHDT and CDR2 YYEEEE. The CDR3 region has the DNA TGTGCCAGCAGCTCCGGACTGACGGAGACCCAGTACTTC. It codes for CASSSGLTETQYF. Full variable domain (missing parts from reference TRBV5-6 and TRBJ2-5): DAGVTQSPTHLIKTRGQQVTLRCSPKSGHDTVSWYQQALGQGPQFIFQYYEEEERQRGNFPDRFSGHQFPNYSSELNVNALLLGDSALYLCASSSGLTETQYFGPGTRLLVL.

The chain links TRBV6-1 to TRBJ2-5, with D hard to call. Germline-derived CDR1 and CDR2 are MNHNS and SASEGT. This CDR3 is built from 14 residues. The ends were cut back, 3 bases at V and 2 bases at J, with 10 bases in the middle. The CDR3 bases are TGTGCCAGCAGTGAGGGTAGGGTGCAAGAGACCCAGTACTTC. Translated, it gives CASSEGRVQETQYF.

Notes on this clone: The sample contains more than one DNA sequence encoding this CDR3. This chain uses TRBV7-9 with TRBJ1-2; weak D call: TRBD1 (6 bases). The CDR3 totals 14 residues. Trimming cost V 1 base and J 4 bases, with 10 bases left between them. Germline lookup yields CDR1 SEHNR and CDR2 FQNEAQ (reference sequence). The chain's CDR3 is CASSLEGTLYGYTF. The CDR3 DNA follows: TGTGCCAGCAGCTTAGAGGGGACACTCTATGGCTACACCTTC.

The rearrangement uses TRBV7-9 and TRBJ1-1; TRBD1 aligns across 7 bases. J was trimmed by 3 bases and V by 6 bases; bases with no gene match: 13. The germline gives CDR1 SEHNR, CDR2 FQNEAQ (reference sequence). The CDR3 contains 16 residues. DNA for the CDR3: TGTGCCAGCAGGCCCTACGCAGGGGGTTGGGACACTGAAGCTTTCTTT. This translates into CASRPYAGGWDTEAFF.

This chain links TRBV29-1 with TRBJ1-1; D unclear. Germline CDR1 reads SQVTM; CDR2 reads ANQGSEA. The length of the CDR3 is 11 residues. The V end was cut by 1 base, the J end by 8 bases, with 8 bases between. Here the CDR3 reads CSVEVTPEAFF. CDR3 coding DNA: TGCAGCGTTGAAGTGACGCCCGAAGCTTTCTTT.

CDR3 loop: CASSGDDKAFFDEAFF. CDR3 DNA: TGTGCCAGCAGCGGAGACGACAAAGCTTTCTTCGATGAAGCTTTCTTT. The chain is built from TRBV5-8 and TRBJ1-1; D is unresolved. There are 16 residues in the CDR3. Trimming cost V 4 bases and J 7 bases, with 23 bases left between them. The germline CDR1 and CDR2 sequences are SGHTS and YDEGEE. The complete variable domain, with remaining parts taken from reference TRBV5-8 and TRBJ1-1, reads EAGVTQSPTHLIKTRGQQATLRCSPISGHTSVYWYQQALGLGLQFLLWYDEGEERNRGNFPPRFSGRQFPNYSSELNVNALELEDSALYLCASSGDDKAFFDEAFFGQGTRLTVV.

The chain links TRBV6-1 to TRBJ2-7; TRBD1 is a possible D gene (7 bases). In germline, CDR1 is MNHNS, CDR2 SASEGT. V lost 5 bases to trimming and J lost 2 bases, with 13 bases between them. This CDR3 region has 14 residues. In DNA form, the CDR3 reads TGTGCCAGCAGTCGGAGGGGGCGAGCCTACGAGCAGTACTTC. Translation gives CASSRRGRAYEQYF.

V is TRBV19 and J is TRBJ1-2; the D gene is possibly TRBD1 (5 bases). The CDR3 covers 12 residues. The germline gives CDR1 LNHDA, CDR2 SQIVND (reference sequence). V was trimmed by 11 bases and J by 8 bases, leaving 18 bases between them. The CDR3 DNA reads TGTGCCTCTATCACGGGGCTCTCGGGCTACACCTTC. Protein: CASITGLSGYTF.

The chain couples TRBV6-1 to TRBJ1-1; TRBD1 aligns across 7 bases. Per the germline V gene, CDR1 is MNHNS and CDR2 is SASEGT. CDR3 length equals 14 residues. With 5 bases clipped from V and 4 bases from J, the junction kept 7 bases outside the gene matches. The CDR3 loop is CASSLRQGGTEAFF. As DNA, the CDR3 is TGTGCCAGCAGTTTGAGACAGGGAGGCACTGAAGCTTTCTTT.

The V call is TRBV4-3, the J call TRBJ1-4, with a possible D match to TRBD1 (5 bases). The germline gives CDR1 LGHNA, CDR2 YSLEER. V lost 0 bases, J lost 3 bases, and 8 bases lay in between. This CDR3 is built from 15 residues. The CDR3 DNA sequence: TGCGCCAGCAGCCAAGATGGGGGACCTAATGAAAAACTGTTTTTT. Translating it yields CASSQDGGPNEKLFF.

As regards this clone: Other DNA sequences of this sample code for an identical CDR3. The CDR3 bases are TGCGCCAGCAGCTTGACCGCGGGCTCCTACAATGAGCAGTTCTTC. This sequence encodes CASSLTAGSYNEQFF. The V call is TRBV5-1, the J call TRBJ2-1, with a weak D call TRBD2 (5 bases). V was shortened by 1 base and J by 0 bases, with 8 bases between the two germline ends. The CDR3 sequence is 15 residues long. Per the germline V gene, CDR1 is SGHRS and CDR2 is YFSETQ.

Note on this clone: At the DNA level, this CDR3 is encoded by other sequences in the same sample as well. The chain joins TRBV5-6 to TRBJ2-7; D is undetermined. Germline CDR1 is SGHDT and CDR2 is YYEEEE. The V gene lost 0 bases and the J gene lost 4 bases, with 8 bases spanning the gap. The CDR3 sequence is 13 residues long. CDR3 sequence reads: CASSLAVGYEQYF. Written as DNA, the CDR3 is TGTGCCAGCAGCTTGGCCGTGGGTTACGAGCAGTACTTC. Based on the CDR3 plus reference TRBV5-6 and TRBJ2-7, the full variable domain is DAGVTQSPTHLIKTRGQQVTLRCSPKSGHDTVSWYQQALGQGPQFIFQYYEEEERQRGNFPDRFSGHQFPNYSSELNVNALLLGDSALYLCASSLAVGYEQYFGPGTRLTVT.

CDR3 in amino acids: CASSGGQGGYMNTEAFF. The CDR3 DNA reads TGTGCCAGCAGTGGGGGACAGGGGGGCTACATGAACACTGAAGCTTTCTTT. The J gene is TRBJ1-1, the V gene TRBV6-1, with 11 bases fitting TRBD1. The V segment lost 4 bases and the J segment 0 bases; nucleotides outside the gene matches: 7. Germline V gives CDR1 MNHNS, CDR2 SASEGT. This CDR3 contains 17 residues.

This rearrangement joins TRBV5-6 to TRBJ2-2; the D call may be TRBD1 or TRBD2 (6 bases each). Germline CDR1 reads SGHDT; CDR2 reads YYEEEE. Trimming took off 0 bases at V and 4 bases at J, with 10 bases between the two ends. The CDR3 totals 15 residues. The DNA for the CDR3 is TGTGCCAGCAGCTTGGGACAGGAGGGCACCGGGGAGCTGTTTTTT. Translating gives CASSLGQEGTGELFF.

The rearrangement joins TRBV13 to TRBJ2-4, with 9 positions matching TRBD1. The CDR3 sequence is 14 residues long. Germline V CDR1 and CDR2: PRHDT, FYEKMQ (reference sequence). With V trimmed by 4 bases and J by 9 bases, 7 bases remained unmatched. The CDR3, as DNA: TGTGCCAGCAGCTGGACGGGACAGGGTGTCATTCAGTACTTC. Its protein product is CASSWTGQGVIQYF.